The 10 T cell receptor beta chains presented below share a single source sample, sequenced in a study of T cell responses to AZD1222 COVID-19 vaccine. The repertoire was sequenced with immunoSEQ multiplex PCR; TCRdb's copy has only in-frame clones and lacks some. The table shows approximately 110,000 clones, with about 90% occurring only once. The source was peripheral blood, collected 28 days after the second AZD1222 dose. The receptors here all came from an adult who received the AZD1222 COVID-19 vaccine.

The chain uses TRBV6-5 and TRBJ2-7, with TRBD1 matching over 7 bases. CDR1 and CDR2 (germline): MNHEY, SVGAGI. V trimming: 8 bases; J trimming: 0 bases; junction bases outside the gene matches: 4. The CDR3 spans 13 residues. The CDR3 DNA follows: TGTGCCAGCGGGGACAGATCCTCCTACGAGCAGTACTTC. This gives the protein CASGDRSSYEQYF.

A single count supports this clone. The V and J genes are TRBV28 and TRBJ1-1, with a tentative D call TRBD1 (5 bases). Per the germline V gene, CDR1 is MDHEN and CDR2 is SYDVKM. The V gene lost 7 bases and the J gene lost 3 bases, with 18 bases spanning the gap. The CDR3 spans 15 residues. The CDR3 bases are TGTGCCAGCACCCCTGGGGGTCAGTTGCACACTGAAGCTTTCTTT. As protein: CASTPGGQLHTEAFF.

This chain links TRBV18 with TRBJ1-4; D not resolved. CDR3 length: 13 residues. Germline V gene data show CDR1 as KGHSH and CDR2 as LQKENI. Trimming pared 8 bases from V and 6 bases from J, leaving 13 bases between. CDR3 nucleotide sequence: TGTGCCAGCCATATCTGGGGTGATGAAAAACTGTTTTTT. Translating gives CASHIWGDEKLFF.

The V gene is TRBV15, the J gene TRBJ2-1, with D tentatively TRBD2 (6 bases). The CDR3 is 16 residues long. Germline V gene data show CDR1 as LNHNV and CDR2 as YYDKDF (reference sequence). V lost 3 bases and J 8 bases, leaving 20 bases between the germline ends. CDR3 bases: TGTGCCACCAGCAGGACCGGGACTCCCAATGGGTATGAGCAGTTCTTC. It codes for CATSRTGTPNGYEQFF.

The chain is built from TRBV5-1 and TRBJ2-1; 8 bases fit TRBD2. The CDR3 is made up of 15 amino acids. J was trimmed by 5 bases and V by 4 bases; bases with no gene match: 8. From germline, CDR1 is SGHRS and CDR2 YFSETQ. The CDR3 loop reads CASSLLAVGNNEQFF. CDR3 nucleotide sequence: TGCGCCAGCAGCCTACTAGCGGTTGGTAACAATGAGCAGTTCTTC.

The rearrangement links TRBV5-4 to TRBJ2-5; 9 bases map to TRBD1. Germline CDR1 SGHNT, CDR2 YYREEE (reference sequence). There are 15 residues in the CDR3. The ends lost 6 bases at V and 5 bases at J; junction bases unmatched: 11. CDR3 residues: CASTLQGAARETQYF. CDR3 nucleotide sequence: TGTGCCAGCACCTTACAGGGGGCTGCGAGGGAGACCCAGTACTTC.

The chain recombines TRBV4-1 with TRBJ1-1; TRBD1 matches 8 bases. The germline CDR1 and CDR2 sequences are MGHRA and YSYEKL. With V trimmed by 1 base and J by 0 bases, 4 bases remained unmatched. The CDR3 spans 16 residues. The CDR3 bases are TGCGCCAGCAGCCAAGGGCAGGGGGCCCTGAACACTGAAGCTTTCTTT. It yields the protein CASSQGQGALNTEAFF.

The genes are TRBV5-1 and TRBJ2-1; D tentatively fits TRBD1 or TRBD2 (5 bases each). Trimming pared 3 bases from V and 0 bases from J, leaving 10 bases between. The CDR3 is 15 amino acids. Germline CDR1 and CDR2: SGHRS and YFSETQ. CDR3 sequence: CASSSEGNSYNEQFF. Here the CDR3 DNA reads TGCGCCAGCAGCTCCGAGGGGAACTCCTACAATGAGCAGTTCTTC.

This sequence joins TRBV6-5 and TRBJ1-1; 7 nucleotides agree with TRBD1. The J segment lost 7 bases and the V segment lost 2 bases, leaving 7 bases of the junction unmatched. The length of the CDR3 is 14 residues. The germline V gene encodes CDR1 MNHEY and CDR2 SVGAGI. As DNA, the CDR3 is TGTGCCAGCAGTTACGCAACAGGGGTGGGTGAAGCTTTCTTT. It specifies CASSYATGVGEAFF.

This chain uses TRBV19 with TRBJ2-2; D is unclear. Trimming stripped 3 bases from V and 4 bases from J, with 15 bases between. CDR3 length equals 16 residues. The germline V gene has CDR1 LNHDA and CDR2 SQIVND (reference sequence). The CDR3 bases are TGTGCCAGTAGTATGTCGGTCGTGGGTCTCACCGGGGAGCTGTTTTTT. This translates into CASSMSVVGLTGELFF.